The sequence of this T cell receptor (beta chain) was determined in a study of post-analysis software for immune sequencing data. Study-wide points: In patients, TRBV5-6, TRBV5-1 and TRBV20-1 belonged to five or six TRBV segments found more frequently than in controls.

About this clonotype itself: The target antigen is unknown. The germline gene is not matched at one end of the junction; a read error may be the cause.

This CDR3 is built from 14 residues. Germline values: CDR1 SGHRS, CDR2 YFSETQ. Prepared libraries of TCR beta cDNA carried unique molecular identifiers. A population of roughly 0.85 to 10 million T cells gave rise to around 530,000 cDNA molecules. Each CDR3 protein is one row after TCRdb ran MiXCR on the PCR reads. The sample lists about 200,000 distinct CDR3 sequences; around 30% were seen once. The receptor's source is a girl aged 2-17 years with multiple sclerosis. Sequenced sample: blood. The V and J genes are TRBV5-1 and TRBJ2-1, with 12 positions matching TRBD1. CDR3 DNA: TGCGCCAGCAGCCACGGGACAGGGGGCAATGGGCAGTTCTTC. Residues: CASSHGTGGNGQFF.